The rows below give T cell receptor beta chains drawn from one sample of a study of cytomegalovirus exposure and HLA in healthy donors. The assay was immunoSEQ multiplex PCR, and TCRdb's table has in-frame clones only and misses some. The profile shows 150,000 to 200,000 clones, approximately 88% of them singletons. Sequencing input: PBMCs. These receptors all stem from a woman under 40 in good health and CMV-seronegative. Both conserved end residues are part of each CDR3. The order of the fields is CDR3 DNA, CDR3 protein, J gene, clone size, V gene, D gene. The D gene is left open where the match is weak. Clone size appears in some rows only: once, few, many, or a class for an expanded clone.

cdr3_nt: TGCGCCAGCAGCCCCACTCTCTCCGCGCACCAAGGCTACACCTTC; cdr3_aa: CASSPTLSAHQGYTF; j_call: TRBJ1-2; clone_size: -; v_call: TRBV4-1; d_call: -
cdr3_nt: TGTGCCAGCAGGAGGAGGCCTCGCCTCTCTAGCACAGATACGCAGTATTTT; cdr3_aa: CASRRRPRLSSTDTQYF; j_call: TRBJ2-3; clone_size: -; v_call: TRBV28; d_call: -
cdr3_nt: TGTGCCAGCAGCTTAGCCGGGGGACCCTACGAGCAGTACTTC; cdr3_aa: CASSLAGGPYEQYF; j_call: TRBJ2-7; clone_size: -; v_call: TRBV7-2; d_call: -
cdr3_nt: TGTGCCAGCAGGATCGAGACAGGCGGTAACTATGGCTACACCTTC; cdr3_aa: CASRIETGGNYGYTF; j_call: TRBJ1-2; clone_size: -; v_call: TRBV6-4; d_call: -
cdr3_nt: TGTGCCAGCAGCGCCTTGGGACAGGCGATCACAGATACGCAGTATTTT; cdr3_aa: CASSALGQAITDTQYF; j_call: TRBJ2-3; clone_size: once; v_call: TRBV9; d_call: TRBD1
cdr3_nt: TGTGCCAGCAGAGGGGCTCCTGGGGGGGAGCTGTTTTTT; cdr3_aa: CASRGAPGGELFF; j_call: TRBJ2-2; clone_size: -; v_call: TRBV27; d_call: -
cdr3_nt: TGCGCCAGCAGCTTGGGCAGGGTCGGCTATGGCTACACCTTC; cdr3_aa: CASSLGRVGYGYTF; j_call: TRBJ1-2; clone_size: -; v_call: TRBV5-1; d_call: -
cdr3_nt: TGCGCCAGCCGTAGGGGGAGTGAGACCCAGTACTTC; cdr3_aa: CASRRGSETQYF; j_call: TRBJ2-5; clone_size: -; v_call: TRBV5-1; d_call: -
cdr3_nt: TGTGCCACACGGGGACAGACTCACTACGAGCAGTACTTC; cdr3_aa: CATRGQTHYEQYF; j_call: TRBJ2-7; clone_size: -; v_call: TRBV19; d_call: TRBD1
cdr3_nt: TGCGCCAGCAGCGAAGACCTAGCGGGAGCGAATGAGCAGTTCTTC; cdr3_aa: CASSEDLAGANEQFF; j_call: TRBJ2-1; clone_size: -; v_call: TRBV5-1; d_call: TRBD2
cdr3_nt: TGTGCCAGCAGCTTAGGTGGGGGCAGCAATCAGCCCCAGCATTTT; cdr3_aa: CASSLGGGSNQPQHF; j_call: TRBJ1-5; clone_size: -; v_call: TRBV5-6; d_call: -